What follows are 14 T cell receptor beta chains derived from one specimen sequenced in a study of blood T cells in healthy people across ages. Sample-barcoded 5' priming and a J-beta primer mix drove a second PCR of 7 to 11 cycles. Using its own MiXCR run on the 5' RACE reads, TCRdb lists one record per CDR3 protein. Of about 1.8 million distinct CDR3 sequences listed, roughly 49% are singletons. Input material: blood. The receptors were sampled from a woman in her 40s in good health.

The sample holds one count of this clonotype. The chain links TRBV6-2 or TRBV6-3 to TRBJ2-5, with D possibly being TRBD2 (5 bases). The germline V gene has CDR1 MNHEY and CDR2 SVGEGT. V lost 7 bases and J 11 bases, leaving 14 bases between the germline ends. The CDR3 covers 11 residues. The CDR3 reads CASNGENEQYF. CDR3 DNA: TGTGCCAGCAACGGGGAGAATGAGCAGTACTTC.

Note on this clonotype: At one of its ends the junction is not consistent with the germline gene, which may arise from a read error. The chain links TRBV20-1 to TRBJ2-5; TRBD2 aligns across 8 bases. Germline V gene lookup returns CDR1 DFQATT and CDR2 SNEGSKA (reference sequence). CDR3 length equals 18 residues. For the CDR3, the DNA is TGCAGTGCTAGAGATCCCGGAAGGGTAGCGGGGAACCAAGAGGCCCAGTACTTC. The encoded protein is CSARDPGRVAGNQEAQYF.

The chain is built from TRBV29-1 and TRBJ2-1, with TRBD2 matching 8 bases. The V gene end was trimmed by 1 base and the J gene end by 4 bases; junction bases not matched to a gene: 9. The V gene's germline CDR1 is SQVTM and CDR2 ANQGSEA. This CDR3 is built from 16 residues. For the CDR3, the DNA is TGCAGCGTTGAAGGGTTCGACGGGGGGGCGTACAATGAGCAGTTCTTC. As protein: CSVEGFDGGAYNEQFF.

The chain carries TRBV2 and TRBJ1-4, with 8 bases identical to TRBD1. Germline V gene lookup returns CDR1 SNHLY and CDR2 FYNNEI. The V segment lost 6 bases and the J segment 8 bases; nucleotides outside the gene matches: 11. The CDR3 length is 15 residues. The CDR3 loop is CASSGQGGLKEKLFF. The CDR3 DNA follows: TGTGCCAGCAGCGGACAGGGAGGACTGAAAGAAAAACTGTTTTTT. Full variable domain (outside the CDR3, taken from reference TRBV2 and TRBJ1-4): EPEVTQTPSHQVTQMGQEVILRCVPISNHLYFYWYRQILGQKVEFLVSFYNNEISEKSEIFDDQFSVERPDGSNFTLKIRSTKLEDSAMYFCASSGQGGLKEKLFFGSGTQLSVL.

V and J are TRBV6-2 or TRBV6-3 and TRBJ2-7; unclear D gene. The CDR3 sequence is 17 residues long. Germline-derived CDR1 and CDR2 are MNHEY and SVGEGT. Trimming shortened V by 4 bases and J by 0 bases, and 19 bases separated the two germline ends. The CDR3 DNA sequence: TGTGCCAGCAGTTTACTCGATAACGCTAGGGTCTCCTACGAGCAGTACTTC. Protein sequence: CASSLLDNARVSYEQYF.

This clonotype was picked up a small number of times. The genes are TRBV5-1 and TRBJ1-5; D gene unclear. The CDR3 covers 17 residues. Trimming pared 1 base from V and 3 bases from J, leaving 17 bases between. CDR1 SGHRS and CDR2 YFSETQ come from the germline V gene. The CDR3 region has the DNA TGCGCCAGCAGCTTGCTTTTGTTGACGGTTAACAATCAGCCCCAGCATTTT. This codes for CASSLLLLTVNNQPQHF.

This chain uses TRBV2 with TRBJ2-3; TRBD1 is a possible D gene (5 bases). The germline V gene has CDR1 SNHLY and CDR2 FYNNEI. Trimming took 1 base from V and 3 from J, leaving 11 bases between them. This CDR3 spans 15 amino acids. The CDR3 region is CASSEDRLNTDTQYF. The CDR3 DNA reads as TGTGCCAGCAGTGAAGACAGGCTTAATACAGATACGCAGTATTTT.

This sequence joins TRBV6-5 and TRBJ2-7; D is possibly TRBD1 (5 bases). The length of the CDR3 is 15 residues. Looked up from germline, CDR1 is MNHEY and CDR2 is SVGAGI. V was cut by 5 bases and J by 0 bases, with 14 bases left in between. The CDR3 is CASSRVRQGSYEQYF. DNA for the CDR3: TGTGCCAGCAGTCGCGTCCGGCAGGGCTCCTACGAGCAGTACTTC.

This clonotype was detected a few times. The chain uses TRBV6-2 or TRBV6-3 and TRBJ2-7; 9 bases agree with TRBD1. V lost 6 bases and J lost 4; bases outside the gene matches: 10. CDR1 and CDR2 from the germline V gene are MNHEY and SVGEGT. The CDR3 has 15 residues. Here the CDR3 DNA reads TGTGCCAGCAGCTTAAGAACAGGGGGCGCGTACGAGCAGTACTTC. Residues: CASSLRTGGAYEQYF.

The CDR3 DNA is TGTGCCAGCAGCAAGGACAGGGGGCCAAAGTTAAACTATGGCTACACCTTC. This codes for CASSKDRGPKLNYGYTF. The V gene is TRBV21-1, the J gene TRBJ1-2; the table's D call, TRBD1, has no DNA check behind it. TRBV21-1 is designated a pseudogene. This CDR3 has 17 amino acids.

This clonotype came up a few times. J is TRBJ2-1 and V is TRBV7-9; D is perhaps TRBD1 (6 bases). Germline V gene sequence: CDR1 SEHNR, CDR2 FQNEAQ (reference sequence). V lost 1 base and J 4 bases, leaving 17 bases between the germline ends. The CDR3 length is 17 residues. This CDR3 reads CASSLVLGTGKYNEQFF. The CDR3 nucleotides are TGTGCCAGCAGCTTAGTTCTGGGAACAGGGAAGTACAATGAGCAGTTCTTC.

In its sample, this clonotype was seen a few times. The DNA for the CDR3 is TGTGCCAGCAGTTTGGCCCGAACATGGACAGCGGACATTCAGTACTTC. Its translation: CASSLARTWTADIQYF. This chain joins TRBV12-3 or TRBV12-4 and TRBJ2-4; D perhaps matches TRBD1 (6 bases). Between the trimmed V and J ends, which lost 3 bases and 8 bases, there was a span of 20 bases. CDR3 size: 16 residues.

This clonotype has a handful of counts. The chain couples TRBV7-2 to TRBJ2-7; D is tentatively TRBD1 or TRBD2 (5 bases each). The CDR3 length is 14 residues. The germline V and J ends were trimmed by 5 bases and 5 bases, with 16 bases remaining between them. Germline assignment: CDR1 SGHTA and CDR2 FQGNSA. This CDR3 is CASSPREGWDEQYF. Here the CDR3 DNA reads TGTGCCAGCAGCCCCCGCGAGGGGTGGGACGAGCAGTACTTC.

V is TRBV4-1 and J is TRBJ2-7, with D perhaps matching TRBD1 (6 bases). Looked up from germline, CDR1 is MGHRA and CDR2 is YSYEKL. Trimming cost V 2 bases and J 6 bases, with 17 bases left between them. The CDR3 loop spans 15 amino acids. CDR3 DNA sequence: TGCGCCAGCAGCCAAACGTTGGGGGCCATGGGCGAGCAGTACTTC. Translation: CASSQTLGAMGEQYF.